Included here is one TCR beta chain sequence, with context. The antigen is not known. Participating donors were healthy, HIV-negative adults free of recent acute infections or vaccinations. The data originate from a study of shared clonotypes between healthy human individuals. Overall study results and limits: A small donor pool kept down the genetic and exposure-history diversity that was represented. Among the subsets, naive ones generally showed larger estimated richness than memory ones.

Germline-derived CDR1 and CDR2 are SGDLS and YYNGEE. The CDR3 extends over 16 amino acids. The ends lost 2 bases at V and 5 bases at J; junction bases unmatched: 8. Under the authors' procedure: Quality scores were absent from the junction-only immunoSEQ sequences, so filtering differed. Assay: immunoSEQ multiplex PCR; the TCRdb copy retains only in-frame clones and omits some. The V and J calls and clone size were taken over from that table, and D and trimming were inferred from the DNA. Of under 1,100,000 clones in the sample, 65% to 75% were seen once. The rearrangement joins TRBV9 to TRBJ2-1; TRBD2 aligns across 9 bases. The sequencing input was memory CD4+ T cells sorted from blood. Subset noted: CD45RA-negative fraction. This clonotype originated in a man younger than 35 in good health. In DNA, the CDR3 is TGTGCCAGCAGCGTCGGGCTAGCGGGGAGAAACAATGAGCAGTTCTTC. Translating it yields CASSVGLAGRNNEQFF.